The 9 T cell receptor beta chains listed next were all sequenced from one sample in a study of blood T cell repertoires in COVID-19. Some clones are missing from TCRdb's copy, which holds only in-frame ones; the method was immunoSEQ multiplex PCR. The profile shows about 180,000 clones, 89% of them singletons. Sequencing was performed on PBMCs or T cells enriched from blood (not recorded which). The receptor set was obtained from a woman between 35 and 50 years old with acute COVID-19.

The chain recombines TRBV19 with TRBJ2-7; perhaps TRBD1 as D (5 bases). Germline CDR1 is LNHDA and CDR2 is SQIVND (reference sequence). The CDR3 has 12 residues. V lost 7 bases and J lost 3, with 10 bases in between. The CDR3: CASNQGIYEQYF. The CDR3 coding sequence is TGTGCCAGTAACCAGGGTATCTACGAGCAGTACTTC.

As to this clone: The junction does not match germline at one end; this may be a read error. The chain combines TRBV5-5 with TRBJ2-3; D is unresolved. The germline V gene encodes CDR1 SGHKS and CDR2 YYEKEE (reference sequence). CDR3 size: 12 residues. In nucleotides, the CDR3 is TGTGCCAGCAGCATCGACACATATACGCAGTATTTT. Its translation: CASSIDTYTQYF.

The rearrangement uses TRBV30 and TRBJ2-3; D might be TRBD2 (5 bases). The CDR3 spans 12 residues. Deletions cut 1 base from V and 6 bases from J, with 8 bases between. CDR1 is GTSNPN, CDR2 SVGIG, per germline (reference sequence). CDR3 sequence: CAWSARGDTQYF. The CDR3 coding sequence is TGTGCCTGGAGTGCTCGGGGTGATACGCAGTATTTT.

The chain uses TRBV7-9 and TRBJ2-3; 8 nucleotides match TRBD1. Germline V gene data show CDR1 as SEHNR and CDR2 as FQNEAQ (reference sequence). V was pared by 4 bases and J by 5 bases, with 11 bases of the junction left unmatched. CDR3 length: 16 residues. Here the CDR3 DNA reads TGTGCCAGCAGCTCCGTGTCAGGGGGCTTAAGAGATACGCAGTATTTT. Translation: CASSSVSGGLRDTQYF.

The chain employs TRBV6-5 and TRBJ2-2; no reliable D call. V lost 6 bases and J 3 bases, leaving 14 bases between the germline ends. Germline-derived CDR1 and CDR2 are MNHEY and SVGAGI. The CDR3 is 15 residues long. This CDR3 is CASRGLFVYTGELFF. As DNA, the CDR3 is TGTGCCAGCAGGGGCCTTTTCGTGTACACCGGGGAGCTGTTTTTT.

The chain joins TRBV4-1 to TRBJ2-7; D might be TRBD1 (5 bases). There are 15 residues in the CDR3. The V gene lost 0 bases and the J gene lost 2 bases, with 11 bases spanning the gap. The germline V gene has CDR1 MGHRA and CDR2 YSYEKL. The CDR3 bases are TGCGCCAGCAGCCAAGATCAGGGTAGGACCTACGAGCAGTACTTC. Translation: CASSQDQGRTYEQYF.

The V call is TRBV7-8, the J call TRBJ1-2; 7 bases map to TRBD1. V lost 3 bases to trimming and J lost 7 bases; unmatched junction nucleotides: 11. CDR3 length equals 15 residues. Germline loops: CDR1 SGHVS, CDR2 FQNEAQ. The CDR3 DNA reads as TGTGCCAGCAGCTTGGAGGGGGCGCGATTTCCTGGCTACACCTTC. Protein product: CASSLEGARFPGYTF.

The chain recombines TRBV7-2 with TRBJ2-7, with D possibly matching TRBD2 (5 bases). CDR1 SGHTA and CDR2 FQGNSA come from the germline V gene. Trimming removed 2 bases at V and 2 bases at J, with 10 bases between. This CDR3 has 14 amino acids. The CDR3 bases are TGTGCCAGCAGCTTATCAGCGGCCCCCTACGAGCAGTACTTC. Protein sequence: CASSLSAAPYEQYF.

The V and J genes are TRBV10-3 and TRBJ2-1, with TRBD2 identical over 11 bases. Germline CDR1 ENHRY, CDR2 SYGVKD. Unmatched junction bases numbered 3, after V lost 8 bases and J lost 6 bases. This CDR3 comprises 13 residues. CDR3 nucleotides: TGTGCCATCGCAACTAGCGGGAGCAATGAGCAGTTCTTC. This gives the protein CAIATSGSNEQFF.